Sequencing of this T cell receptor beta chain was carried out in a study of blood T cell repertoires in COVID-19. Study-level information: Whether acute or convalescent, the COVID-19 samples came from the United States, Italy and Spain. The cDNA or gDNA used as material had been derived from T cells, B-cell-depleted T cells, or PBMCs.

In the original processing: From reference gene primer amplification, estimates of nucleated cell counts were derived. Clones were sequenced by immunoSEQ multiplex PCR, and TCRdb holds only the in-frame ones, with some missing. Clone size and the V and J calls come from that table; the DNA yielded D and trimming. The top ten hold approximately 1.1% of the sample, which has about 190,000 clones, about nine tenths seen once. V shed 0 bases and J shed 5 bases, with 23 bases lying between them. This CDR3 has 18 amino acids. In germline, CDR1 is KGHSH, CDR2 LQKENI. The genes are TRBV18 and TRBJ2-7, with D tentatively TRBD2 (6 bases). This TCR came from a man between 25 and 39 years old with acute or convalescent COVID-19. The sequenced material came from peripheral blood. In DNA, the CDR3 is TGTGCCAGCTCACCACCACAGCCCATTGGGGCGGGACGGGACGAGCAGTACTTC. This gives the protein CASSPPQPIGAGRDEQYF.